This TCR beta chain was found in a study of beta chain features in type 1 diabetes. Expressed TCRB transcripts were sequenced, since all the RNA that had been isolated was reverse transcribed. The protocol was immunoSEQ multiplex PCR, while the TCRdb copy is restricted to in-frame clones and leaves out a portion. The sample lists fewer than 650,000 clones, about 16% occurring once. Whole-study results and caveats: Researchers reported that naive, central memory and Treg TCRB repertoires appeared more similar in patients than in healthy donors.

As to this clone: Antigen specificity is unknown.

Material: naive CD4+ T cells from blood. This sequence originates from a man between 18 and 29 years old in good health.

DNA for the CDR3: TGTGCCAGCAGCTTAGCAGTTTTTGGGCTAGCGGGGGGCACAGATACGCAGTATTTT. It specifies CASSLAVFGLAGGTDTQYF. The gene calls are TRBV7-2 and TRBJ2-3; 10 bases fit TRBD2. The CDR3 spans 19 residues. J lost 1 base, V lost 0 bases, and 10 bases had no gene match. CDR1 is SGHTA, CDR2 FQGNSA, per germline.